The rows below give T cell receptor beta chains drawn from one sample of a study of cytomegalovirus exposure and HLA in healthy donors. Only in-frame clones appear in the TCRdb table, and some are missing; sequencing was by immunoSEQ multiplex PCR. The table lists 170,000 or so clones, around four fifths of them singletons. Sequences were obtained from PBMCs. The receptors originated from a young man in good health and CMV-seronegative. Both conserved end residues are part of each CDR3. A D gene is named only where the DNA matches it firmly. Only some rows state a clone size, as once, few, many or a class for expanded clones.

v_gene: TRBV18
j_gene: TRBJ1-2
abundance: NA
d_gene: NA
CDR3aa: CASSPLGATLTF
CDR3nt: TGTGCCAGCTCACCTTTGGGGGCGACTCTCACCTTC

v_gene: TRBV6-6
j_gene: TRBJ2-5
abundance: NA
d_gene: NA
CDR3aa: CASSTRGETQYF
CDR3nt: TGTGCCAGCAGTACCCGGGGGGAGACCCAGTACTTC

v_gene: TRBV18
j_gene: TRBJ1-2
abundance: NA
d_gene: NA
CDR3aa: CASSPPGSEDYGYTF
CDR3nt: TGTGCCAGCTCACCACCGGGGTCGGAGGACTATGGCTACACCTTC

v_gene: TRBV7-9
j_gene: TRBJ2-7
abundance: NA
d_gene: TRBD1
CDR3aa: CASSATGGQGRNEQYF
CDR3nt: TGTGCCAGCAGCGCAACGGGGGGACAGGGTAGGAACGAGCAGTACTTC

v_gene: TRBV2
j_gene: TRBJ1-6
abundance: NA
d_gene: TRBD1
CDR3aa: CASKTGRTGSPLHF
CDR3nt: TGTGCCAGCAAAACTGGGAGGACAGGTTCACCCCTCCACTTT

v_gene: TRBV5-8
j_gene: TRBJ2-7
abundance: NA
d_gene: NA
CDR3aa: CASSLGSGEQYF
CDR3nt: TGTGCCAGCAGCTTGGGGTCAGGCGAGCAGTACTTC

v_gene: TRBV6-6
j_gene: TRBJ1-2
abundance: NA
d_gene: TRBD1
CDR3aa: CASSPVPGGNYGYTF
CDR3nt: TGTGCCAGCAGCCCGGTTCCAGGGGGGAACTATGGCTACACCTTC

v_gene: TRBV5-1
j_gene: TRBJ1-4
abundance: NA
d_gene: NA
CDR3aa: CASSLGSSTDEKLFF
CDR3nt: TGCGCCAGCAGCTTGGGGTCAAGCACGGATGAAAAACTGTTTTTT

v_gene: TRBV27
j_gene: TRBJ2-7
abundance: NA
d_gene: TRBD1
CDR3aa: CASSNRGYHEQYF
CDR3nt: TGTGCCAGCAGTAACAGGGGGTATCACGAGCAGTACTTC

v_gene: TRBV28
j_gene: TRBJ2-7
abundance: NA
d_gene: TRBD1
CDR3aa: CASSTGTDYEQYF
CDR3nt: TGTGCCAGCAGTACCGGGACAGACTACGAGCAGTACTTC

v_gene: TRBV4-1
j_gene: TRBJ1-4
abundance: NA
d_gene: NA
CDR3aa: CASSQLRREKLFF
CDR3nt: TGCGCCAGCAGCCAGCTCCGGAGGGAAAAACTGTTTTTT

v_gene: TRBV6-5
j_gene: TRBJ1-2
abundance: NA
d_gene: NA
CDR3aa: CASSYAGDYGYTF
CDR3nt: TGTGCCAGCAGTTACGCAGGGGACTATGGCTACACCTTC

v_gene: TRBV11-2
j_gene: TRBJ2-1
abundance: few
d_gene: TRBD1
CDR3aa: CASSLGGQGAYNEQFF
CDR3nt: TGTGCCAGCAGCTTAGGGGGACAGGGGGCCTACAATGAGCAGTTCTTC

v_gene: TRBV9
j_gene: TRBJ2-3
abundance: NA
d_gene: NA
CDR3aa: CASSVGPVSTDTQYF
CDR3nt: TGTGCCAGCAGCGTAGGTCCCGTGAGCACAGATACGCAGTATTTT

v_gene: TRBV7-9
j_gene: TRBJ2-1
abundance: NA
d_gene: NA
CDR3aa: CSSRSPGRSYNEQFF
CDR3nt: TGTTCCAGCAGATCCCCCGGGAGAAGTTATAATGAGCAGTTCTTC

v_gene: TRBV7-9
j_gene: TRBJ2-3
abundance: NA
d_gene: NA
CDR3aa: CASSFARGASTDTQYF
CDR3nt: TGTGCCAGCAGCTTCGCCAGGGGCGCGAGCACAGATACGCAGTATTTT

v_gene: TRBV15
j_gene: TRBJ2-1
abundance: NA
d_gene: NA
CDR3aa: CATSPAPGDEQFF
CDR3nt: TGTGCCACCAGCCCCGCTCCCGGGGATGAGCAGTTCTTC

v_gene: TRBV5-4
j_gene: TRBJ2-6
abundance: NA
d_gene: NA
CDR3aa: CASSNAGAGANVLTF
CDR3nt: TGTGCCAGCAGCAACGCAGGGGCTGGGGCCAACGTCCTGACTTTC

v_gene: TRBV28
j_gene: TRBJ1-4
abundance: once
d_gene: TRBD1
CDR3aa: CASRGDRGYEKLFF
CDR3nt: TGTGCCAGCAGGGGGGACAGGGGCTACGAAAAACTGTTTTTT

v_gene: TRBV5-6
j_gene: TRBJ1-1
abundance: few
d_gene: NA
CDR3aa: CASSADTNTEAFF
CDR3nt: TGTGCCAGCAGCGCGGACACGAACACTGAAGCTTTCTTT

v_gene: TRBV6-5
j_gene: TRBJ2-7
abundance: NA
d_gene: TRBD1
CDR3aa: CASTSGQGGEQYF
CDR3nt: TGTGCCAGCACCTCGGGACAGGGAGGGGAGCAGTACTTC